This TCR beta chain was retrieved from a study of response to subunit inactivated influenza vaccine. Using its own MiXCR run on the RT-PCR reads, TCRdb lists one record per CDR3 protein. This sample yields roughly 290,000 distinct CDR3 sequences, of which 21% are seen a single time; roughly 10% belongs to the top ten. Details on this clonotype: Antigen: not known.

Germline V gene data show CDR1 as SGHRS and CDR2 as YFSETQ. V shed 2 bases, J shed 4 bases, and the junction held 9 bases outside the gene matches. The CDR3 totals 17 residues. Study-level points and caveats: Authors suggested each seasonal influenza vaccination recruits few new T cells.

This sequence was found in a man between 50 and 69 years old who received an inactivated influenza vaccine. This specimen was PBMCs from blood, taken about 20 months after vaccination. The chain carries TRBV5-1 and TRBJ2-1; 10 bases are shared with TRBD2. CDR3 region: CASSFTSGAIGYNEQFF. The DNA of the CDR3 is TGCGCCAGCAGCTTCACTAGCGGGGCGATAGGATACAATGAGCAGTTCTTC.